Given below is one TCR beta chain in context. This record comes from a study of blood T cell repertoires in COVID-19. Study in general: COVID-19 samples collected from the United States, Italy and Spain covered acute and convalescent phases. The analysed material was cDNA or gDNA that came from T cells, B-cell-depleted T cells, or PBMCs.

Per the germline V gene, CDR1 is SGHRS and CDR2 is YFSETQ. The CDR3 sequence is 14 residues long. V shed 1 base and J shed 6 bases, with 14 bases lying between them. Under the authors' procedure: Quantification of nucleated cells was approximated via reference gene primer amplification. Clones were read by immunoSEQ multiplex PCR, and TCRdb kept only the in-frame ones, dropping some. That table supplies the V and J calls and clone size; D and trimming were determined from the DNA. This sample has a few hundred thousand clones, with around nine tenths found just once. Input material: peripheral blood. This chain joins TRBV5-1 and TRBJ2-7, with D uncertain. The receptor's source is a man aged 18 to 29 with active or convalescent COVID-19. CDR3 sequence reads: CASSLSNSQSEQYF. CDR3 in DNA: TGCGCCAGCAGCTTGTCAAACAGCCAGTCCGAGCAGTACTTC. Using reference TRBV5-1 and TRBJ2-7 for the parts outside the CDR3, the full variable domain is KAGVTQTPRYLIKTRGQQVTLSCSPISGHRSVSWYQQTPGQGLQFLFEYFSETQRNKGNFPGRFSGRQFSNSRSEMNVSTLELGDSALYLCASSLSNSQSEQYFGPGTRLTVT.